Below, 31 T cell receptor beta chains from the same sample are listed, as sequenced in a study of shared clonotypes between healthy human individuals. Libraries were prepared by immunoSEQ multiplex PCR; TCRdb keeps only in-frame clonotypes and omits some of them. The top ten clones hold 34% of a sample with some 700,000 clones, 90% of them seen once. The specimen was memory CD8+ T cells from PBMCs. Subset here: CD45RO+ cells pooled with CCR7-negative TemRA cells. The origin of the receptors is a man between 18 and 29 years old in good health. Some clones in this sample may be carry-over from other donors' samples.

This chain links TRBV21-1 with TRBJ2-1. TRBV21-1 is classified as a pseudogene. The CDR3 is made up of 17 amino acids. DNA of the CDR3: TGTGCCAGCAGCAAGCTTTTTCGGGGCAGGGAACACAATGAGCAGTTCTTC. It encodes CASSKLFRGREHNEQFF.

As regards this clone: The germline gene is not matched at one end of the junction; a read error may be the cause. The chain couples TRBV7-2 to TRBJ1-2; no reliable D call. The germline V gene encodes CDR1 SGHTA and CDR2 FQGNSA. The CDR3 is 15 residues long. The CDR3 spells CASGFTLRTNYGYTF. CDR3 nucleotide sequence: TGTGCCAGCGGCTTCACCTTGAGGACTAACTATGGCTACACCTTC.

V and J are TRBV9 and TRBJ1-3, with no clear D. V lost 5 bases to trimming and J lost 4 bases, with 10 bases between them. In germline, CDR1 is SGDLS, CDR2 YYNGEE. The CDR3 totals 13 residues. The CDR3 sequence: CASRSAPGNTIYF. The DNA of the CDR3 is TGTGCCAGCAGATCTGCGCCGGGAAACACCATATATTTT.

The J gene is TRBJ1-2, the V gene TRBV28, with D possibly TRBD1 on 6 matching bases. The V gene's germline CDR1 is MDHEN and CDR2 SYDVKM. This CDR3 is 14 amino acids long. V was pared by 4 bases and J by 4 bases, with 13 bases between. CDR3 in DNA: TGTGCCAGCAGTTCCATACAGGGAGGCTATGGCTACACCTTC. Its translation is CASSSIQGGYGYTF.

The chain has TRBV29-1 and TRBJ2-4; D unresolved. Germline lookup yields CDR1 SQVTM and CDR2 ANQGSEA. This CDR3 has 11 amino acids. V lost 7 bases to trimming and J lost 0 bases, with 4 bases between them. The CDR3 nucleotides read TGCAGCGGGTTAGCCAAAAACATTCAGTACTTC. This sequence encodes CSGLAKNIQYF.

The chain has TRBV5-4 and TRBJ2-3, with D hard to call. Trimming pared 3 bases from V and 2 bases from J, leaving 16 bases between. Per the germline V gene, CDR1 is SGHNT and CDR2 is YYREEE (reference sequence). This CDR3 is 16 amino acids long. CDR3 DNA: TGTGCCAGCAGCTCGGGTGAAGGTCCCTACACAGATACGCAGTATTTT. Its protein product is CASSSGEGPYTDTQYF.

CDR3: CASSPNRGMNTEAFF. DNA for the CDR3: TGCGCCAGCAGCCCAAACAGGGGCATGAACACTGAAGCTTTCTTT. The rearrangement joins TRBV5-1 to TRBJ1-1, with 7 nucleotides matching TRBD1. Per the germline V gene, CDR1 is SGHRS and CDR2 is YFSETQ. The CDR3 has 15 residues. V lost 4 bases to trimming and J lost 0 bases; unmatched junction nucleotides: 6.

The chain carries TRBV6-1 and TRBJ2-7; tentatively, D is TRBD1 or TRBD2 (5 bases each). The CDR3 has 14 residues. CDR1 MNHNS and CDR2 SASEGT come from the germline V gene. The ends were cut back, 5 bases at V and 0 bases at J, with 11 bases in the middle. The CDR3 protein is CASSPQGVSYEQYF. In DNA form, the CDR3 reads TGTGCCAGCAGTCCGCAGGGAGTCTCCTACGAGCAGTACTTC.

The rearrangement joins TRBV4-1 to TRBJ1-1; 11 bases line up with TRBD1. The CDR3 spans 17 residues. V dropped 4 bases and J dropped 0; count of bases not matched to a gene: 7. Germline CDR1 and CDR2: MGHRA and YSYEKL. The CDR3 is CASSPTWTGGVNTEAFF. The CDR3 DNA is TGCGCCAGCAGCCCGACCTGGACAGGGGGCGTGAACACTGAAGCTTTCTTT.

This clone was counted a few times. The chain carries TRBV6-1 and TRBJ1-2, with TRBD1 identical over 10 bases. After removal of 3 bases from V and 6 bases from J, the junction contained 7 bases not matched to a gene. Germline CDR1 MNHNS, CDR2 SASEGT. This CDR3 spans 15 amino acids. Written as DNA, the CDR3 is TGTGCCAGCAGTGACACCGCCGGGACAGGGGATGGCTACACCTTC. This translates into CASSDTAGTGDGYTF.

This chain connects TRBV5-4 to TRBJ2-7, with 11 bases fitting TRBD1. From germline, CDR1 is SGHNT and CDR2 YYREEE (reference sequence). The CDR3 is 16 amino acids. After removal of 4 bases from V and 6 bases from J, the junction contained 12 bases not matched to a gene. The CDR3 nucleotides read TGTGCCAGCAGCCTTGGGACAGGGGGAGTGGGGCTCGAGCAGTACTTC. Its translation is CASSLGTGGVGLEQYF.

The chain has TRBV6-5 and TRBJ2-2; D perhaps matches TRBD1 (5 bases). V lost 2 bases to trimming and J lost 2 bases, with 9 bases between them. The CDR3 loop spans 15 amino acids. Germline values: CDR1 MNHEY, CDR2 SVGAGI. The CDR3 coding sequence is TGTGCCAGCAGTTACGAGACAGCAAACACCGGGGAGCTGTTTTTT. Protein sequence: CASSYETANTGELFF.

In this sample, this clone turned up once. The rearrangement uses TRBV7-9 and TRBJ2-3; TRBD2 matches at 7 bases. Germline CDR1 SEHNR, CDR2 FQNEAQ (reference sequence). The CDR3 is 15 residues long. Trimming took 4 bases from V and 3 from J; bases not matched to a gene: 7. CDR3 sequence reads: CASSSSGKGTDTQYF. CDR3 sequence (DNA): TGTGCCAGCAGCTCCAGCGGGAAAGGGACAGATACGCAGTATTTT.

The chain uses TRBV27 and TRBJ1-2; perhaps TRBD1 as D (6 bases). The length of the CDR3 is 14 residues. V was cut by 6 bases and J by 3 bases, with 14 bases left in between. From germline, CDR1 is MNHEY and CDR2 SMNVEV (reference sequence). The CDR3: CASSFGGAHYGYTF. CDR3 sequence (DNA): TGTGCCAGCAGCTTCGGGGGGGCGCACTATGGCTACACCTTC.

This rearrangement joins TRBV19 to TRBJ2-1; 7 positions match TRBD2. The germline V gene encodes CDR1 LNHDA and CDR2 SQIVND (reference sequence). CDR3 size: 18 residues. The V gene end was trimmed by 5 bases and the J gene end by 4 bases; junction bases not matched to a gene: 17. CDR3 DNA sequence: TGTGCCAGTAGTCAAGGGGCTTTCTGGGGGAGGGATTACAATGAGCAGTTCTTC. As protein: CASSQGAFWGRDYNEQFF.

The chain is built from TRBV21-1 and TRBJ1-5; the D call TRBD1 from the table was never checked on the DNA. TRBV21-1 is recorded as a pseudogene. The CDR3 spans 15 residues. The chain's CDR3 is CASSTGQGSNQPQHF. The DNA of the CDR3 is TGTGCCAGCAGCACGGGACAGGGGAGTAATCAGCCCCAGCATTTT.

V gene TRBV28 combines with J gene TRBJ2-5; the match to TRBD2 covers 9 bases. This CDR3 is 16 amino acids long. The germline CDR1 and CDR2 sequences are MDHEN and SYDVKM. J was trimmed by 5 bases and V by 4 bases; bases with no gene match: 11. The CDR3 reads CASSSGLAHKGETQYF. CDR3 nucleotides: TGTGCCAGCAGTTCTGGACTAGCGCACAAGGGGGAGACCCAGTACTTC.

V usage is TRBV27 and J usage is TRBJ2-1; D gene uncertain. The V end lost 0 bases, the J end lost 10 bases, and 10 bases lay between the germline ends. In germline, CDR1 is MNHEY, CDR2 SMNVEV (reference sequence). The CDR3 contains 13 residues. CDR3: CASSLSVSFEQFF. CDR3 nucleotide sequence: TGTGCCAGCAGTTTATCGGTTAGTTTCGAGCAGTTCTTC.

This rearrangement joins TRBV5-4 to TRBJ2-3, with 8 bases that match TRBD2. The germline gives CDR1 SGHNT, CDR2 YYREEE (reference sequence). V was clipped by 1 base and J by 2 bases; unmatched bases: 3. This CDR3 region has 15 residues. In DNA, the CDR3 is TGTGCCAGCAGCTTGAAGCGGGAGAACACAGATACGCAGTATTTT. This sequence encodes CASSLKRENTDTQYF.

The chain employs TRBV10-3 and TRBJ2-7; 8 bases agree with TRBD1. The V segment lost 2 bases and the J segment 4 bases; nucleotides outside the gene matches: 4. CDR3 length: 14 residues. Germline CDR1 ENHRY, CDR2 SYGVKD. The CDR3 DNA sequence: TGTGCCATCAGTGAGGGGGACAGGTTTTACGAGCAGTACTTC. It is translated as CAISEGDRFYEQYF.

The chain recombines TRBV30 with TRBJ2-3; D is possibly TRBD2 (5 bases). Germline V CDR1 and CDR2: GTSNPN, SVGIG (reference sequence). Trimming took off 3 bases at V and 4 bases at J, with 17 bases between the two ends. The CDR3 totals 15 residues. CDR3 sequence: CAWSRLSNFADTQYF. The CDR3 DNA reads TGTGCCTGGAGCCGACTATCGAACTTTGCAGATACGCAGTATTTT.

The gene calls are TRBV4-1 and TRBJ1-3; 7 bases align to TRBD1. There are 15 residues in the CDR3. Germline CDR1 is MGHRA and CDR2 is YSYEKL. Trimming at V came to 4 bases and at J to 0 bases, leaving 3 bases not matched to a gene. This CDR3 reads CASSPGQHSGNTIYF. The CDR3 nucleotides are TGCGCCAGCAGCCCGGGACAGCACTCTGGAAACACCATATATTTT.

The chain is built from TRBV12-5 and TRBJ2-1, with 10 bases fitting TRBD2. Germline V gene sequence: CDR1 LGHNT, CDR2 FRNRAP. The CDR3 totals 19 residues. Trimming removed 2 bases from V and 2 bases from J; junction bases left unmatched: 12. CDR3 DNA: TGTGCTAGTGGTTTGTCCCTAGCGGGAGTTGGACAGGCCTACAATGAGCAGTTCTTC. Encoded protein: CASGLSLAGVGQAYNEQFF.

This CDR3 is CASSIIVGSEQFF. CDR3 nucleotides: TGTGCCAGTAGTATTATTGTAGGGAGCGAGCAGTTCTTC. The chain recombines TRBV19 with TRBJ2-1; maybe TRBD2 (5 bases). The V end lost 3 bases, the J end lost 10 bases, and 13 bases lay between the germline ends. The V gene's germline CDR1 is LNHDA and CDR2 SQIVND (reference sequence). The CDR3 is 13 amino acids.

The chain couples TRBV27 to TRBJ2-7; possibly TRBD2 for D (6 bases). Germline V gene sequence: CDR1 MNHEY, CDR2 SMNVEV (reference sequence). This CDR3 contains 12 residues. V was trimmed by 5 bases and J by 9 bases, leaving 14 bases between them. The CDR3 loop reads CASSATGVGQYF. The DNA of the CDR3 is TGTGCCAGCAGTGCGACGGGGGTCGGGCAGTACTTC.

The chain has TRBV9 and TRBJ2-1; D is tentatively TRBD1 or TRBD2 (6 bases each). Germline V gene lookup returns CDR1 SGDLS and CDR2 YYNGEE. The CDR3 length is 18 residues. V lost 0 bases and J 3 bases, leaving 19 bases between the germline ends. In nucleotides, the CDR3 is TGTGCCAGCAGCGTAGACCCACTTGTGGCGGGACACTACAATGAGCAGTTCTTC. It translates to CASSVDPLVAGHYNEQFF.

V usage is TRBV10-3 and J usage is TRBJ1-1; 8 nucleotides agree with TRBD1. The CDR3 contains 15 residues. CDR1 ENHRY and CDR2 SYGVKD come from the germline V gene. J gave up 1 base and V 2 bases, and 3 bases lay outside the gene matches. CDR3 sequence (DNA): TGTGCCATCAGTGAGCCCGGGACAGGGAACACTGAAGCTTTCTTT. Its translation: CAISEPGTGNTEAFF.

The chain recombines TRBV9 with TRBJ1-4; D gene unclear. The germline V gene has CDR1 SGDLS and CDR2 YYNGEE. V was pared by 3 bases and J by 6 bases, with 15 bases between. The CDR3 consists of 15 residues. In DNA, the CDR3 is TGTGCCAGCAGCGCCAGAATCCGGGTTGATGAAAAACTGTTTTTT. This translates into CASSARIRVDEKLFF.

This clone appeared once. The rearrangement joins TRBV4-2 to TRBJ2-1, with a possible D match to TRBD1 (6 bases). Trimming left V 4 bases short and J 8 bases short, with 21 bases between. Germline CDR1 and CDR2: LGHNA and YNFKEQ. CDR3 length equals 16 residues. CDR3 bases: TGTGCCAGCAGCCCAGGGGACCCAAATTTCGTATATGAGCAGTTCTTC. Translated: CASSPGDPNFVYEQFF.

The J gene is TRBJ2-7, the V gene TRBV7-2; no clear D gene. CDR1 SGHTA and CDR2 FQGNSA come from the germline V gene. This CDR3 spans 15 amino acids. V was pared by 6 bases and J by 3 bases, with 18 bases between. As DNA, the CDR3 is TGTGCCAGCAGTAATTCAAGGACCACCCTCTACGAGCAGTACTTC. Translating gives CASSNSRTTLYEQYF.

This clone was seen once. The V and J genes are TRBV7-9 and TRBJ2-4; D gene ambiguous. Between the trimmed V and J ends, which lost 1 base and 4 bases, there was a span of 8 bases. Germline V CDR1 and CDR2: SEHNR, FQNEAQ (reference sequence). This CDR3 contains 14 residues. CDR3 in amino acids: CASSLVEEKNIQYF. CDR3 bases: TGTGCCAGCAGCTTAGTTGAGGAGAAAAACATTCAGTACTTC.